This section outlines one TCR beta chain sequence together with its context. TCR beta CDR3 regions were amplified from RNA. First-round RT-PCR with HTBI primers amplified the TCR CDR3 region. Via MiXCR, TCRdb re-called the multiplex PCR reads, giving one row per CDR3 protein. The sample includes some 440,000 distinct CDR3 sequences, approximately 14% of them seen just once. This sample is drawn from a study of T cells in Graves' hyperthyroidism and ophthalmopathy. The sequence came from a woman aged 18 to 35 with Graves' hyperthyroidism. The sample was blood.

In DNA, the CDR3 is TGCGCCAGCAGCGCTGAGGTCAGATTGGGCACCGGGGAGCTGTTTTTT. Its protein product is CASSAEVRLGTGELFF. The chain employs TRBV5-1 and TRBJ2-2; D not certain. Germline lookup yields CDR1 SGHRS and CDR2 YFSETQ. V lost 4 bases and J lost 4, with 17 bases in between. CDR3 length equals 16 residues.